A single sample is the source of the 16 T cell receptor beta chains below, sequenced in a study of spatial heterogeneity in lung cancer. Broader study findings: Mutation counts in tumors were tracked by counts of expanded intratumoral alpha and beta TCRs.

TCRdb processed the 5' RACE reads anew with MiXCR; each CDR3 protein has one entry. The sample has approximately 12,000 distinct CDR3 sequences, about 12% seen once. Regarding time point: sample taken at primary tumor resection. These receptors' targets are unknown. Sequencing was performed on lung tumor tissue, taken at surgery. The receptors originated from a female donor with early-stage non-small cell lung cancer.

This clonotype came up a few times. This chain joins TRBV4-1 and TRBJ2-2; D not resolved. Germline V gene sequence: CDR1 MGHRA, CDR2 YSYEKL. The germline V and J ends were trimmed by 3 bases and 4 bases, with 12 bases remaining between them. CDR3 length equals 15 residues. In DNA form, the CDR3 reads TGCGCCAGCAGCCAGGCTCAACAGATCACCGGGGAGCTGTTTTTT. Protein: CASSQAQQITGELFF.

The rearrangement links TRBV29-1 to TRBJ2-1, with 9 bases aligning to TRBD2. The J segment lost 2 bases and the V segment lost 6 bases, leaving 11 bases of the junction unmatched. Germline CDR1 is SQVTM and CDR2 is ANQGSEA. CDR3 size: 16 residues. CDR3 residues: CSVIPGTSITYNEQFF. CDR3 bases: TGCAGCGTCATCCCTGGGACTAGCATAACCTACAATGAGCAGTTCTTC.

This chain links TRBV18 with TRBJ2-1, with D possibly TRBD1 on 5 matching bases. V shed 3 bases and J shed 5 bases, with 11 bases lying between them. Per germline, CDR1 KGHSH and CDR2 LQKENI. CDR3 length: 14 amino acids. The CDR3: CASSPSDNNNEQFF. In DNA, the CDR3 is TGTGCCAGCTCACCGTCGGACAATAACAATGAGCAGTTCTTC.

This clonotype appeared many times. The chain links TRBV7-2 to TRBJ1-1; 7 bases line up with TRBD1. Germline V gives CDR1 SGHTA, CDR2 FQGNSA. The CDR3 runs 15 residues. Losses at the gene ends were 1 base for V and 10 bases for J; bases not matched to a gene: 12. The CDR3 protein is CASSLVTGQSGTAFF. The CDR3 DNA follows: TGTGCCAGCAGCTTAGTGACAGGGCAAAGTGGGACAGCTTTCTTT.

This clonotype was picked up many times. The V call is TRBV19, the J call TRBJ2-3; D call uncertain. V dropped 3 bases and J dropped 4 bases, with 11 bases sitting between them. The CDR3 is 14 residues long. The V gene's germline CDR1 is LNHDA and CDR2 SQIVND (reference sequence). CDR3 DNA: TGTGCCAGTAGTATCCTGGACGCGGCAGATACGCAGTATTTT. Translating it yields CASSILDAADTQYF.

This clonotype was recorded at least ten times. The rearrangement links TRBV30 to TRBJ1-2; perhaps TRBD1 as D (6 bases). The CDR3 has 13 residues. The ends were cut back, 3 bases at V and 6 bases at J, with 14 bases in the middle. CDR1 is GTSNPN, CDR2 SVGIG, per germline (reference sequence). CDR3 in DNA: TGTGCCTGGAGCGGTGGCGGGGGCGATGGCTACACCTTC. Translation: CAWSGGGGDGYTF.

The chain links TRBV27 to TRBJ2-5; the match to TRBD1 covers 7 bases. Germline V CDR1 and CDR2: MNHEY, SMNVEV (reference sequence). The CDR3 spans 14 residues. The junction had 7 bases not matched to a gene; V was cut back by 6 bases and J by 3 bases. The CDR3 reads CASRQRGQKETQYF. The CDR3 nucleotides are TGTGCCAGCAGGCAAAGGGGACAGAAAGAGACCCAGTACTTC.

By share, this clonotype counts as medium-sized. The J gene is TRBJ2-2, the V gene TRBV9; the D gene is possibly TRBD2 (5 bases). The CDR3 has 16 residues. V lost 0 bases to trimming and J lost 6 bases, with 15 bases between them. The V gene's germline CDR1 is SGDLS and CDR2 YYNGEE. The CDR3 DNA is TGTGCCAGCAGCGTAGGCAGTGGAGGTTCCGCCGGGGAGCTGTTTTTT. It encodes CASSVGSGGSAGELFF.

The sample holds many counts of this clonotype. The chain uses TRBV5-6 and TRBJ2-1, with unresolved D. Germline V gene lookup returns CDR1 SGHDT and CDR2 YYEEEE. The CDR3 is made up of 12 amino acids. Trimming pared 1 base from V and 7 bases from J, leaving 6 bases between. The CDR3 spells CASSLLENEQFF. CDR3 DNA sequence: TGTGCCAGCAGCTTGTTGGAGAATGAGCAGTTCTTC.

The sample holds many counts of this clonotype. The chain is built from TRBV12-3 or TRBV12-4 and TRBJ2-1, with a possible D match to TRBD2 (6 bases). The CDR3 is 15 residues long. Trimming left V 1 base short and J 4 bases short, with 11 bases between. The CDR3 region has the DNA TGTGCCAGCAGTTTAGAGTGGACTAAATACAATGAGCAGTTCTTC. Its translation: CASSLEWTKYNEQFF.

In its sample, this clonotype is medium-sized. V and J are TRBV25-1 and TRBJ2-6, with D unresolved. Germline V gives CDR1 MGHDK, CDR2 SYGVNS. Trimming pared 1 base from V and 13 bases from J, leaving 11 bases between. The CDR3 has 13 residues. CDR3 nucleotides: TGTGCCAGCAGTGAATGGGCCCCCGGGGTCCTGACTTTC. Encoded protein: CASSEWAPGVLTF.

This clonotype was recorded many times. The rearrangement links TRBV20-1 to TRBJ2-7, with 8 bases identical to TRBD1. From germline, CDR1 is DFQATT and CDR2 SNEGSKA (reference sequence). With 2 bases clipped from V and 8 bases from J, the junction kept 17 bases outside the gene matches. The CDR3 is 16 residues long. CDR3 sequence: CSARLPGTGRLVKQYF. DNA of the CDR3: TGCAGTGCTAGACTACCCGGGACAGGACGCCTTGTGAAGCAGTACTTC.

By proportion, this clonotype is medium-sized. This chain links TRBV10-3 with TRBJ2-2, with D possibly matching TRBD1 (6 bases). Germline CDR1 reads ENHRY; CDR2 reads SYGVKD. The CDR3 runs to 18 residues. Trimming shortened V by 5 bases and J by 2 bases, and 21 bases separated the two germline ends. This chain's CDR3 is CAISYQQRQARNTGELFF. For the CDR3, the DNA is TGTGCCATCAGTTACCAACAACGACAGGCTCGAAACACCGGGGAGCTGTTTTTT.

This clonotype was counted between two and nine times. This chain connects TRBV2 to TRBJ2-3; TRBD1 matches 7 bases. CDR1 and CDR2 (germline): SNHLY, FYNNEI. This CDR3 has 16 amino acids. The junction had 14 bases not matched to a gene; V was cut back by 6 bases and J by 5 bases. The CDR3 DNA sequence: TGTGCCAGCAGGGCCGGGACAGCAGAAAGGGTAGATACGCAGTATTTT. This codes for CASRAGTAERVDTQYF.

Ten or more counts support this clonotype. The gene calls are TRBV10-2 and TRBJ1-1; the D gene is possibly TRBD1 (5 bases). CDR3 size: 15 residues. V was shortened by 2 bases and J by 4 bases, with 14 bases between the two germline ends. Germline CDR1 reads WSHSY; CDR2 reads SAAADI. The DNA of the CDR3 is TGCGCCAGCAGTGAGGACGGCCAGGGACTCACTGAAGCTTTCTTT. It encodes CASSEDGQGLTEAFF.

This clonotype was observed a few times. The CDR3 here is CASSPGSSATNEKLFF. The CDR3 DNA reads TGTGCCAGCAGCCCGGGTTCAAGCGCCACTAATGAAAAACTGTTTTTT. J is TRBJ1-4 and V is TRBV5-5; unclear D gene. Trimming shortened V by 4 bases and J by 2 bases, and 15 bases separated the two germline ends. The V gene's germline CDR1 is SGHKS and CDR2 YYEKEE (reference sequence). The CDR3 runs 16 residues.